The sequence of this T cell receptor (beta chain) was determined in a study of T cells after yellow fever vaccination. Whole-study context: Preparation of fractions with low cell numbers was performed using SMART-Seq v4 Ultra Low Input. General study results and limits: The CD4 compartment and the CD8 compartment contained a small share of clonotypes in common.

Using its own MiXCR run on the 5' RACE reads, TCRdb lists one record per CDR3 protein. Altogether 250,000 or so distinct CDR3 sequences are present, 3.6% being singletons, with the ten largest covering around 19%. This clonotype has at least ten counts. The antigen is unknown. The specimen comprised PBMCs, sampled 15 days after the yellow fever booster vaccination. The TCR comes from a man between 18 and 35 years old who received the YFV17D yellow fever vaccine.

CDR3 loop: CASSFRGSDTGELFF. CDR3 coding DNA: TGTGCCAGCAGCTTTCGGGGCTCGGACACCGGGGAGCTGTTTTTT. The chain uses TRBV7-9 and TRBJ2-2; D might be TRBD1 or TRBD2, each matching 5 bases. This CDR3 is built from 15 residues. Germline CDR1 SEHNR, CDR2 FQNEAQ (reference sequence). V lost 3 bases to trimming and J lost 3 bases, with 11 bases between them.